The 15 T cell receptor beta chains below come from one sample, sequenced in a study of blood T cell repertoires in COVID-19. Sequencing used immunoSEQ multiplex PCR; TCRdb keeps in-frame clones, though not all of them. The profile shows 150,000 to 200,000 clones, 75% to 85% of them singletons. Sequenced: peripheral blood. These receptors originate from a woman aged 40 to 50 with COVID-19, enrolled during active disease.

The chain carries TRBV20-1 and TRBJ1-5; D unclear. This CDR3 spans 11 amino acids. The germline V gene encodes CDR1 DFQATT and CDR2 SNEGSKA (reference sequence). V shed 4 bases and J shed 5 bases, with 6 bases lying between them. The CDR3: CSAIMYQPQHF. The CDR3 DNA is TGCAGTGCTATCATGTATCAGCCCCAGCATTTT.

The V call is TRBV5-6, the J call TRBJ2-7; 10 nucleotides line up with TRBD1. Per germline, CDR1 SGHDT and CDR2 YYEEEE. V gave up 4 bases and J gave up 2 bases; unmatched junction bases: 12. This CDR3 has 17 amino acids. The CDR3 bases are TGTGCCAGCAGCCCGCCACGACGGACAGGGGGAACCTACGAGCAGTACTTC. Translating it yields CASSPPRRTGGTYEQYF.

This chain connects TRBV28 to TRBJ2-1; 13 positions match TRBD2. The CDR3 is made up of 17 amino acids. Losses at the gene ends were 5 bases for V and 7 bases for J; bases not matched to a gene: 11. In germline, CDR1 is MDHEN, CDR2 SYDVKM. The CDR3 is CASSLGLAGVLGNEQFF. Written as DNA, the CDR3 is TGTGCCAGCAGTCTCGGACTAGCGGGAGTCCTTGGGAATGAGCAGTTCTTC.

This rearrangement joins TRBV19 to TRBJ1-5; D is undetermined. Trimming took 3 bases from V and 5 from J, leaving 23 bases between them. From germline, CDR1 is LNHDA and CDR2 SQIVND (reference sequence). CDR3 length: 18 residues. CDR3 nucleotide sequence: TGTGCCAGTAGTATGATCTCTATTGCCACTCTGAGTGATCAGCCCCAGCATTTT. This encodes CASSMISIATLSDQPQHF.

V and J are TRBV7-3 and TRBJ2-5, with no clear D. In germline, CDR1 is SGHTA, CDR2 FQGTGA. There are 12 residues in the CDR3. V was cut by 3 bases and J by 4 bases, with 6 bases left in between. The CDR3 DNA reads TGTGCCAGCAGCTTCACGGGAGAGACCCAGTACTTC. The encoded protein is CASSFTGETQYF.

The chain has TRBV5-6 and TRBJ2-5, with TRBD2 matching over 8 bases. This CDR3 has 16 residues. After removal of 0 bases from V and 3 bases from J, the junction contained 7 bases not matched to a gene. Germline loops: CDR1 SGHDT, CDR2 YYEEEE. The CDR3 DNA is TGTGCCAGCAGCTTGGGACGGGAGGGGGGCGAAGAGACCCAGTACTTC. Protein sequence: CASSLGREGGEETQYF.

J is TRBJ2-7 and V is TRBV15; D is possibly TRBD2 (5 bases). CDR3 size: 13 residues. From germline, CDR1 is LNHNV and CDR2 YYDKDF (reference sequence). The V end was cut by 6 bases, the J end by 1 base, with 10 bases between. The CDR3 loop reads CATRGRDSYEQYF. CDR3 DNA: TGTGCCACCAGGGGCCGGGATTCCTACGAGCAGTACTTC.

The chain combines TRBV2 with TRBJ1-2; D is perhaps TRBD1 (6 bases). This CDR3 comprises 15 residues. The V gene lost 6 bases and the J gene lost 4 bases, with 18 bases spanning the gap. Per germline, CDR1 SNHLY and CDR2 FYNNEI. CDR3 coding DNA: TGTGCCAGCAGCGCATCCGGGGGGGGGCTCTATGGCTACACCTTC. Its translation is CASSASGGGLYGYTF.

This clone showed up just once. The V gene is TRBV4-1, the J gene TRBJ2-7; no firm D call. The CDR3 length is 16 residues. Germline V gene data show CDR1 as MGHRA and CDR2 as YSYEKL. Trimming stripped 1 base from V and 1 base from J, with 14 bases between. CDR3 region: CASSQGSLVPSYEQYF. In DNA, the CDR3 is TGCGCCAGCAGCCAAGGTAGCCTCGTCCCATCCTACGAGCAGTACTTC.

This clone has just a few counts. The chain recombines TRBV6-5 with TRBJ2-3, with a tentative D call TRBD2 (6 bases). The CDR3 runs to 15 residues. Trimming removed 5 bases from V and 3 bases from J, with 15 bases in between. In germline, CDR1 is MNHEY, CDR2 SVGAGI. In DNA, the CDR3 is TGTGCCAGCAGTCGGTTTGGGGGGATAACAGATACGCAGTATTTT. Translating gives CASSRFGGITDTQYF.

This chain links TRBV4-1 with TRBJ2-3; 11 bases are a match to TRBD2. Per the germline V gene, CDR1 is MGHRA and CDR2 is YSYEKL. The CDR3 extends over 18 amino acids. The V gene end was trimmed by 3 bases and the J gene end by 2 bases; junction bases not matched to a gene: 10. The CDR3: CASSQTPGTSGLTDTQYF. Here the CDR3 DNA reads TGCGCCAGCAGCCAGACCCCGGGGACTAGCGGACTCACAGATACGCAGTATTTT.

This clone appeared a few times. The chain recombines TRBV18 with TRBJ2-5; the D is unclear. Germline V gives CDR1 KGHSH, CDR2 LQKENI. The germline V and J ends were trimmed by 6 bases and 0 bases, with 11 bases remaining between them. This CDR3 region has 14 residues. The CDR3 loop reads CASSPSRNQETQYF. The CDR3 nucleotides read TGTGCCAGCTCGCCAAGTAGAAACCAAGAGACCCAGTACTTC.

The V gene is TRBV15, the J gene TRBJ2-5; TRBD1 agrees at 7 bases. Germline CDR1 is LNHNV and CDR2 is YYDKDF (reference sequence). After removal of 2 bases from V and 2 bases from J, the junction contained 2 bases not matched to a gene. The CDR3 length is 14 residues. The CDR3 region has the DNA TGTGCCACCAGCAGACCGGGACAGCAAGAGACCCAGTACTTC. Encoded protein: CATSRPGQQETQYF.

This sequence joins TRBV7-8 and TRBJ2-1; tentative D call: TRBD2 (6 bases). Germline V lookup: CDR1 SGHVS, CDR2 FQNEAQ. Trimming removed 4 bases at V and 4 bases at J, with 14 bases between. There are 15 residues in the CDR3. CDR3 nucleotides: TGTGCCAGCAGCTCCAGACGACTAGTTTACAATGAGCAGTTCTTC. As protein: CASSSRRLVYNEQFF.

The chain has TRBV5-5 and TRBJ1-6; D unresolved. The CDR3 has 16 residues. Trimming stripped 4 bases from V and 1 base from J, with 12 bases between. Germline V lookup: CDR1 SGHKS, CDR2 YYEKEE (reference sequence). The CDR3: CASSPGVDSYNSPLHF. CDR3 nucleotide sequence: TGTGCCAGCAGCCCTGGAGTAGATTCCTATAATTCACCCCTCCACTTT. The variable domain in full, with the rest retrieved from reference TRBV5-5 and TRBJ1-6, is DAGVTQSPTHLIKTRGQQVTLRCSPISGHKSVSWYQQVLGQGPQFIFQYYEKEERGRGNFPDRFSARQFPNYSSELNVNALLLGDSALYLCASSPGVDSYNSPLHFGNGTRLTVT.